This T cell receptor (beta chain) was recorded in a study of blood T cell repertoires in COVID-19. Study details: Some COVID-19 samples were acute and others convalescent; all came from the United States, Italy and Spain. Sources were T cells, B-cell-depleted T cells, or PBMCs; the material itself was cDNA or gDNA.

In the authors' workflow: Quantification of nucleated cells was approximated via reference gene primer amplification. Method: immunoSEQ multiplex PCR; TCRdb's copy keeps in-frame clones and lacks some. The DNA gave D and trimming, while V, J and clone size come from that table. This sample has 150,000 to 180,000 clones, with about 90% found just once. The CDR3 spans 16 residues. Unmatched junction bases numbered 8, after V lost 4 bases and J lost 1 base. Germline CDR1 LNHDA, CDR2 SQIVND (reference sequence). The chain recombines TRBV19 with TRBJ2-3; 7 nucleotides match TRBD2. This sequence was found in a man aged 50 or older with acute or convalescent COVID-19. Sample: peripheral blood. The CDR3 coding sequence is TGTGCCAGTAGTAGGGGGGGAGGGCTAGGCACAGATACGCAGTATTTT. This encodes CASSRGGGLGTDTQYF.